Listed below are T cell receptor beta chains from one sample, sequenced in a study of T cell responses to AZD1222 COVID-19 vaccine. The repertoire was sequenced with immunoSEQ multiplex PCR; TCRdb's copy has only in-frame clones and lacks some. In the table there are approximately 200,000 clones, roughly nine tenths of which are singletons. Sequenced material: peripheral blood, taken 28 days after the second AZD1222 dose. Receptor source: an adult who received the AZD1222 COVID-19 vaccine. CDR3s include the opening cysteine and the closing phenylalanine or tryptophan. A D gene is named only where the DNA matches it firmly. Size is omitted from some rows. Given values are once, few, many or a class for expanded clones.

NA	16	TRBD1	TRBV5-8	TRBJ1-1	TGTGCCAGCAGCTCTGGGGACAGAGCGGGTAGAACTGAAGCTTTCTTT	CASSSGDRAGRTEAFF
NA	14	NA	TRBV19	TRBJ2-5	TGTGCCAGTAGTATAGACCGGGGGCGAGAGACCCAGTACTTC	CASSIDRGRETQYF
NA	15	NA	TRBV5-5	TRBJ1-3	TGTGCCAGCAGCTTGGTGGGGACGAGGGGAAACACCATATATTTT	CASSLVGTRGNTIYF
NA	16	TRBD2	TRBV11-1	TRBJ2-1	TGTGCCAGCAGCTTACGGACTAGCGGGAGGCCCAATGAGCAGTTCTTC	CASSLRTSGRPNEQFF
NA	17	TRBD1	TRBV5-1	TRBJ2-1	TGCGCCAGCAGCTCGCTAGGGGGACAGGGCTACAACAATGAGCAGTTCTTC	CASSSLGGQGYNNEQFF
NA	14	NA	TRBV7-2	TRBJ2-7	TGTGCCAGCAGCTTCGGGCGCAGGGCCTACGAGCAGTACTTC	CASSFGRRAYEQYF
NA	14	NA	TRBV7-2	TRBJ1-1	TGTGCCAGCAGCACCACAGGGCGAGGGGCTGAAGCTTTCTTT	CASSTTGRGAEAFF
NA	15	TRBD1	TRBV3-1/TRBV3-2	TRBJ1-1	TGTGCCAGCAGCCCGTGGGACAGGCCTAACACTGAAGCTTTCTTT	CASSPWDRPNTEAFF
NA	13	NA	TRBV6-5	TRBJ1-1	TGTGCCAGCAGTCCAGGGCCGGGGGCTGAAGCTTTCTTT	CASSPGPGAEAFF
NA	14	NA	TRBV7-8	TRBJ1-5	TGTGCCAGCAGCCCTCAGGGACCCGGGCAGCCCCAGCATTTT	CASSPQGPGQPQHF
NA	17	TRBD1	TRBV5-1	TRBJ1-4	TGCGCCAGCAGCGCCAACCGCGGAGGGGGCATCAAAGAAAAACTGTTTTTT	CASSANRGGGIKEKLFF
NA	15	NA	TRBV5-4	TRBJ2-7	TGTGCCAGCAGCTTGGGTGCCGCGAAACGAAACGAGCAGTACTTC	CASSLGAAKRNEQYF
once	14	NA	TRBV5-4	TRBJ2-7	TGTGCCAGCAGCTTGGGGGCCGGAGGGGGCGAGCAGTACTTC	CASSLGAGGGEQYF
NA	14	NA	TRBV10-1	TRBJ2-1	TGCGCCAGCAGTGAGTCGGGGCCTAACAATGAGCAGTTCTTC	CASSESGPNNEQFF
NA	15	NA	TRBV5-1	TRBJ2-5	TGCGCCAGCAGCTTGTCAACCAGCGGAGGGGGGGCCCAGTACTTC	CASSLSTSGGGAQYF
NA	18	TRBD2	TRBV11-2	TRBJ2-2	TGTGCCAGCAGCACGCGGACTAGCGGGAGGGAAGGTACCGGGGAGCTGTTTTTT	CASSTRTSGREGTGELFF
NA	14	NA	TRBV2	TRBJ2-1	TGTGCCAGCAGCGGCGGACTTATTGGGCCGGTTAGGTTCTTC	CASSGGLIGPVRFF
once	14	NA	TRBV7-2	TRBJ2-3	TGTGCCAGCAGCTCTCGGGAGAACCCAGATACGCAGTATTTT	CASSSRENPDTQYF
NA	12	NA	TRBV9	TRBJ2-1	TGTGCCAGCAGCGTTAATTCCCATGAGCAGTTCTTC	CASSVNSHEQFF
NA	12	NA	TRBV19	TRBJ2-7	TGTGCCAGTAGTATAGGGACAGCCGAGCAGTACTTC	CASSIGTAEQYF
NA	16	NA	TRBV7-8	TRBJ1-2	TGTGCCAGCAGCTTATTGGTTGCTCAGGGGCTCTCTGGCTACACCTTC	CASSLLVAQGLSGYTF
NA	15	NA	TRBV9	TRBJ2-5	TGTGCCAGCAGCGTGGACCCCAGGGTCGGAGAGACCCAGTACTTC	CASSVDPRVGETQYF
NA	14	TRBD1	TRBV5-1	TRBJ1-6	TGCGCCAGCCGAACAGGGGTCCATAATTCACCCCTCCACTTT	CASRTGVHNSPLHF
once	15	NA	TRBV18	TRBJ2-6	TGTGCCAGCTCACCACCCGTAGCTGGGGCCAACGTCCTGACTTTC	CASSPPVAGANVLTF
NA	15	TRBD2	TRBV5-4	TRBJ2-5	TGTGCCAGCAGCTCCAGACTAGCGGGAGACAAGACCCAGTACTTC	CASSSRLAGDKTQYF
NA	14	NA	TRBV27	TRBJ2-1	TGTGCCAGCAGTCCAGCCCCCGGGGCCCCTGGGAAGTTCTTC	CASSPAPGAPGKFF
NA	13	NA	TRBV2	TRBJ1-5	TGTGCCAGCAGTGAGGACCTCCTTCGGCCCCAGCATTTT	CASSEDLLRPQHF
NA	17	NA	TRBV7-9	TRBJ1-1	TGTGCCAGCAGCCTCCCACAGGGCCGATCTATCGGGAGTGAAGCTTTCTTT	CASSLPQGRSIGSEAFF
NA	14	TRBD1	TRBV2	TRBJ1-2	TGTGCCAGCAGTGATGGGCAGGGGGCAGGAGGCTACACCTTC	CASSDGQGAGGYTF
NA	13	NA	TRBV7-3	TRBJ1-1	TGTGCCAGCAGCTTAATAAAGAACACTGAAGCTTTCTTT	CASSLIKNTEAFF
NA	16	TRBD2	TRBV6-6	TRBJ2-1	TGTGCCAGCAGAAAACGGGGGACTAGCGAGGCCAATGAGCAGTTCTTC	CASRKRGTSEANEQFF
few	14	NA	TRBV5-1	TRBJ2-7	TGCGCCAGCAGCTTGGGTACGGTCTCCTACGAGCAGTACTTC	CASSLGTVSYEQYF
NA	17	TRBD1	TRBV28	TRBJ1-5	TGTGCCAGCAGCCACTGGACAGGGCCTTATAGCAATCAGCCCCAGCATTTT	CASSHWTGPYSNQPQHF
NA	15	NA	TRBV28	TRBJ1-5	TGTGCCAGCAGTTCTGGGGGTAGTCGCAATCAGCCCCAGCATTTT	CASSSGGSRNQPQHF
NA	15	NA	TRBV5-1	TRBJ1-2	TGCGCCAGCAGCTTGGAGGACAGTGCTTACTATGGCTACACCTTC	CASSLEDSAYYGYTF
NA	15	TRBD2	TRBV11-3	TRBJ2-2	TGTGCCAGTAGCTCGGGACTAGGTTACACCGGGGAGCTGTTTTTT	CASSSGLGYTGELFF
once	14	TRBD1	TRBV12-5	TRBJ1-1	TGTGCTAGTGGTGGGTCAGGGGGGAGCACTGAAGCTTTCTTT	CASGGSGGSTEAFF
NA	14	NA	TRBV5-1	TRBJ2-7	TGCGCCAGCAGCTGGTCGGGGGAGCCCTACGAGCAGTACTTC	CASSWSGEPYEQYF
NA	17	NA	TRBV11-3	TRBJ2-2	TGTGCCAGCAGCTTCTCTCCGGCTAGTGGGTACGTCGGGGAGCTGTTTTTT	CASSFSPASGYVGELFF
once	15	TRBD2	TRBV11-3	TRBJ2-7	TGTGCCAGCCAGAGTAGCGGGAGAGGGACCGTGGAGCAGTACTTC	CASQSSGRGTVEQYF
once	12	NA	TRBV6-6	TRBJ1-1	TGTGCCAGCAGCCCCCTGGCGACTGAAGCTTTCTTT	CASSPLATEAFF
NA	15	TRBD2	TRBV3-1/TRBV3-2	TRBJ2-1	TGTGCCAGCAGCCAAGACCGGCGGGAGCGTAGTGAGCAGTTCTTC	CASSQDRRERSEQFF
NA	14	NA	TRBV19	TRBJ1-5	TGTGCCAGTAGTGGGGGGGGAAGCAATCAGCCCCAGCATTTT	CASSGGGSNQPQHF
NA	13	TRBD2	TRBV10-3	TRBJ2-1	TGTGCCATCCCGGGACTAGCGGACAATGAGCAGTTCTTC	CAIPGLADNEQFF
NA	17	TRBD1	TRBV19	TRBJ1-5	TGTGCCAGTAGTAGATCCTCGCCGGGACAGGGGGATCAGCCCCAGCATTTT	CASSRSSPGQGDQPQHF
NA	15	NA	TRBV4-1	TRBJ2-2	TGCGCCAGCAGCCCCGGTGTCGTAATTACCGGGGAGCTGTTTTTT	CASSPGVVITGELFF
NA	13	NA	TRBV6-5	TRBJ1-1	TGTGCCAGCACCCTGACAGTTAACACTGAAGCTTTCTTT	CASTLTVNTEAFF
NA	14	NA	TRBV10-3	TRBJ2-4	TGTGCCACCGACGCCCTACTAGCCAAAAACATTCAGTACTTC	CATDALLAKNIQYF